This entry lists 17 T cell receptor beta chains sequenced from one sample in a study of blood T cell repertoires in COVID-19. Only in-frame clones appear in the TCRdb table, and some are missing; sequencing was by immunoSEQ multiplex PCR. Of 85,000 to 100,000 clones in the sample, around 75% were seen once. The sequenced sample was peripheral blood. All receptors come from a human donor in a cohort sampled during active COVID-19.

The chain carries TRBV4-3 and TRBJ1-4; possible D gene TRBD1, 5 bases. CDR3 length equals 13 residues. The V gene's germline CDR1 is LGHNA and CDR2 YSLEER. Trimming took 3 bases from V and 8 from J, leaving 10 bases between them. The CDR3 sequence is CASSQPGGEKLFF. The CDR3 nucleotides are TGCGCCAGCAGCCAGCCGGGGGGGGAAAAACTGTTTTTT.

The chain uses TRBV27 and TRBJ1-5; no reliable D call. The V end was cut by 6 bases, the J end by 0 bases, with 9 bases between. The CDR3 is made up of 14 amino acids. Germline-derived CDR1 and CDR2 are MNHEY and SMNVEV (reference sequence). CDR3 sequence reads: CASRMGGSNQPQHF. For the CDR3, the DNA is TGTGCCAGCAGAATGGGAGGTAGCAATCAGCCCCAGCATTTT.

The chain combines TRBV5-6 with TRBJ2-1; 10 bases line up with TRBD2. This CDR3 spans 15 amino acids. The V segment lost 1 base and the J segment 7 bases; nucleotides outside the gene matches: 5. Germline loops: CDR1 SGHDT, CDR2 YYEEEE. CDR3 bases: TGTGCCAGCAGCTTGAAGCAGCGGGAGGGGAATGAGCAGTTCTTC. Translated, it gives CASSLKQREGNEQFF.

A few counts support this clone. The chain joins TRBV6-2 or TRBV6-3 to TRBJ1-2, with D hard to call. CDR1 and CDR2 (germline): MNHEY, SVGEGT. The V gene lost 6 bases and the J gene lost 6 bases, with 11 bases spanning the gap. This CDR3 spans 12 amino acids. The CDR3 sequence is CASSKEGNGYTF. As DNA, the CDR3 is TGTGCCAGCAGCAAAGAGGGAAATGGCTACACCTTC.

The chain recombines TRBV5-4 with TRBJ1-1, with 7 positions matching TRBD1. The junction had 2 bases not matched to a gene; V was cut back by 3 bases and J by 0 bases. The CDR3 has 14 residues. Germline CDR1 is SGHNT and CDR2 is YYREEE (reference sequence). The CDR3 sequence is CASSWDSLNTEAFF. CDR3 bases: TGTGCCAGCAGCTGGGACAGTTTGAACACTGAAGCTTTCTTT. The whole variable domain, filled in from reference TRBV5-4 and TRBJ1-1, reads ETGVTQSPTHLIKTRGQQVTLRCSSQSGHNTVSWYQQALGQGPQFIFQYYREEENGRGNFPPRFSGLQFPNYSSELNVNALELDDSALYLCASSWDSLNTEAFFGQGTRLTVV.

This clone was observed a handful of times. The chain uses TRBV29-1 and TRBJ1-1; D gene ambiguous. In germline, CDR1 is SQVTM, CDR2 ANQGSEA. Trimming pared 4 bases from V and 5 bases from J, leaving 8 bases between. The CDR3 covers 11 residues. The CDR3 bases are TGCAGCGTTGCGGAGCCTACTGAAGCTTTCTTT. It encodes CSVAEPTEAFF.

V is TRBV9 and J is TRBJ2-7, with 10 bases that match TRBD1. The V gene end was trimmed by 3 bases and the J gene end by 3 bases; junction bases not matched to a gene: 6. The CDR3 contains 15 residues. Germline assignment: CDR1 SGDLS and CDR2 YYNGEE. CDR3 sequence (DNA): TGTGCCAGCAGCGGACCCGGGACAGGGGACTACGAGCAGTACTTC. Its protein is CASSGPGTGDYEQYF.

The V gene is TRBV29-1, the J gene TRBJ1-3; no reliable D call. The CDR3 has 11 amino acids. Germline V gene sequence: CDR1 SQVTM, CDR2 ANQGSEA. The V gene lost 3 bases and the J gene lost 4 bases, with 4 bases spanning the gap. The CDR3 region is CSVELGNTIYF. The CDR3 DNA reads TGCAGCGTTGAGCTAGGAAACACCATATATTTT.

This chain links TRBV11-2 with TRBJ2-2; the D gene is possibly TRBD2 (6 bases). V lost 1 base and J lost 4, with 13 bases in between. CDR3 length: 16 residues. Germline values: CDR1 SGHAT, CDR2 FQNNGV. CDR3 bases: TGTGCCAGCAGCTTAGGGGCGGGAAGGGGCACCGGGGAGCTGTTTTTT. It codes for CASSLGAGRGTGELFF.

The chain links TRBV7-2 to TRBJ1-2; 7 bases fit TRBD1. The germline CDR1 and CDR2 sequences are SGHTA and FQGNSA. This CDR3 contains 15 residues. Losses at the gene ends were 3 bases for V and 3 bases for J; bases not matched to a gene: 7. The CDR3 sequence is CASSFRQGPHYGYTF. The CDR3 DNA reads as TGTGCCAGCAGCTTCCGACAGGGCCCCCACTATGGCTACACCTTC.

This clone has only a few counts. The J gene is TRBJ1-3, the V gene TRBV30; D perhaps matches TRBD1 (5 bases). The V gene lost 6 bases and the J gene lost 1 base, with 10 bases spanning the gap. The CDR3 is 13 amino acids. Looked up from germline, CDR1 is GTSNPN and CDR2 is SVGIG (reference sequence). The CDR3 DNA is TGTGCCTGTGGGAGGGGTTCTGGAAACACCATATATTTT. Protein sequence: CACGRGSGNTIYF.

The chain has TRBV20-1 and TRBJ1-5, with D hard to call. This CDR3 comprises 14 residues. Germline V CDR1 and CDR2: DFQATT, SNEGSKA (reference sequence). Deletions cut 3 bases from V and 7 bases from J, with 16 bases between. The CDR3 sequence: CSASARVSNQPQHF. The CDR3 nucleotides are TGCAGTGCTAGTGCTCGGGTCTCGAACCAGCCCCAGCATTTT.

V is TRBV2 and J is TRBJ2-4, with D possibly TRBD2 on 5 matching bases. In germline, CDR1 is SNHLY, CDR2 FYNNEI. The CDR3 is 14 amino acids. The V end was cut by 7 bases, the J end by 7 bases, with 17 bases between. CDR3 coding DNA: TGTGCCAGCACCTCGGACTGGGGTGGGAACATTCAGTACTTC. Its translation: CASTSDWGGNIQYF.

This rearrangement joins TRBV2 to TRBJ1-3; D possibly corresponds to TRBD1 (5 bases). Trimming pared 4 bases from V and 3 bases from J, leaving 10 bases between. The V gene's germline CDR1 is SNHLY and CDR2 FYNNEI. The CDR3 sequence is 14 residues long. The CDR3 is CASSVEGVGNTIYF. The CDR3 DNA follows: TGTGCCAGCAGTGTGGAAGGGGTTGGAAACACCATATATTTT.

This chain uses TRBV29-1 with TRBJ2-3; 7 bases agree with TRBD2. The CDR3 contains 15 residues. Germline CDR1 reads SQVTM; CDR2 reads ANQGSEA. V shed 1 base, J shed 2 bases, and the junction held 6 bases outside the gene matches. CDR3 DNA sequence: TGCAGCGTTGAAGCGGGGGGAATCTCCACAGATACGCAGTATTTT. This codes for CSVEAGGISTDTQYF.

The chain has TRBV6-5 and TRBJ1-2; 10 positions agree with TRBD1. This CDR3 comprises 15 residues. CDR1 and CDR2 from the germline V gene are MNHEY and SVGAGI. J was trimmed by 4 bases and V by 5 bases; bases with no gene match: 7. CDR3 region: CASSQYGQGVYGYTF. CDR3 coding DNA: TGTGCCAGCAGTCAATACGGACAGGGGGTCTATGGCTACACCTTC.

This chain connects TRBV5-1 to TRBJ1-2; the D gene is possibly TRBD1 (5 bases). The V end lost 1 base, the J end lost 4 bases, and 17 bases lay between the germline ends. The germline gives CDR1 SGHRS, CDR2 YFSETQ. This CDR3 has 16 amino acids. The CDR3 protein is CASSLSGGDVAYGYTF. The CDR3 nucleotides are TGCGCCAGCAGCTTGAGTGGGGGGGACGTAGCCTATGGCTACACCTTC.